Presented here are 29 T cell receptor beta chains from one specimen sequenced in a study of identical twins. TCRdb reanalysed the 5' RACE reads using MiXCR and keeps one entry per CDR3 protein. This sample carries some 330,000 distinct CDR3 sequences, 8.5% to 10% of them seen once, and the ten largest clones take approximately 9.3%. Sequenced: naive T cells sorted from blood. The receptor set was obtained from a woman aged 45 to 65 in good health.

This CDR3 reads CATSRPSTSSYNEQFF. DNA for the CDR3: TGTGCCACCAGCAGACCGTCGACTAGCTCCTACAATGAGCAGTTCTTC. The chain carries TRBV15 and TRBJ2-1, with D possibly TRBD2 on 6 matching bases. The germline gives CDR1 LNHNV, CDR2 YYDKDF (reference sequence). The CDR3 covers 16 residues. Trimming cost V 2 bases and J 0 bases, with 11 bases left between them.

The rearrangement links TRBV4-1 to TRBJ1-1, with 8 bases lining up with TRBD1. Germline lookup yields CDR1 MGHRA and CDR2 YSYEKL. CDR3 length equals 16 residues. After removal of 0 bases from V and 1 base from J, the junction contained 4 bases not matched to a gene. The CDR3 DNA is TGCGCCAGCAGCCAAGAGATTACAGGGGGGAACACTGAAGCTTTCTTT. Its protein product is CASSQEITGGNTEAFF.

The V call is TRBV10-2, the J call TRBJ2-3; 7 bases fit TRBD2. CDR1 and CDR2 (germline): WSHSY, SAAADI. V dropped 8 bases and J dropped 1; count of bases not matched to a gene: 12. This CDR3 is built from 16 residues. The CDR3 nucleotides read TGCGCCAGCGGAGGAGCGGGGATTCGAGGCACAGATACGCAGTATTTT. This encodes CASGGAGIRGTDTQYF.

The table lists this clonotype with a few counts. The chain is built from TRBV5-1 and TRBJ2-1; D gene uncertain. The CDR3 has 17 residues. The ends were cut back, 2 bases at V and 6 bases at J, with 21 bases in the middle. CDR1 is SGHRS, CDR2 YFSETQ, per germline. CDR3 amino acids: CASSLGGLQRPTNEQFF. The CDR3 DNA sequence: TGCGCCAGCAGCTTAGGTGGATTGCAACGGCCCACCAATGAGCAGTTCTTC.

This clonotype has ten or more counts. The chain combines TRBV12-3 or TRBV12-4 with TRBJ2-1, with D possibly being TRBD2 (5 bases). This CDR3 contains 12 residues. The V end lost 6 bases, the J end lost 9 bases, and 12 bases lay between the germline ends. CDR3 in amino acids: CASSPVGSEQFF. DNA for the CDR3: TGTGCCAGCAGCCCCGTAGGGAGTGAGCAGTTCTTC.

This clonotype showed up just a few times. The gene calls are TRBV5-6 and TRBJ2-5, with TRBD2 identical over 13 bases. The germline V gene encodes CDR1 SGHDT and CDR2 YYEEEE. With 4 bases clipped from V and 5 bases from J, the junction kept 11 bases outside the gene matches. The CDR3 consists of 17 residues. CDR3 region: CASSPQLAGGPKETQYF. The CDR3 DNA reads TGTGCCAGCAGCCCCCAACTAGCGGGAGGGCCGAAGGAGACCCAGTACTTC. Full variable domain (rest looked up from reference TRBV5-6 and TRBJ2-5): DAGVTQSPTHLIKTRGQQVTLRCSPKSGHDTVSWYQQALGQGPQFIFQYYEEEERQRGNFPDRFSGHQFPNYSSELNVNALLLGDSALYLCASSPQLAGGPKETQYFGPGTRLLVL.

This clonotype has a count of ten or more. The rearrangement links TRBV7-9 to TRBJ2-3; 9 bases line up with TRBD2. The J segment lost 0 bases and the V segment lost 2 bases, leaving 3 bases of the junction unmatched. The CDR3 contains 16 residues. Germline CDR1 reads SEHNR; CDR2 reads FQNEAQ (reference sequence). The CDR3: CASSLSTSGSTDTQYF. CDR3 DNA: TGTGCCAGCAGCTTATCGACTAGCGGTAGCACAGATACGCAGTATTTT.

This clonotype has more than one count but fewer than ten. This chain connects TRBV12-3 or TRBV12-4 to TRBJ2-3; D is uncertain. Between the trimmed V and J ends, which lost 2 bases and 1 base, there was a span of 10 bases. CDR3 size: 15 residues. CDR3 nucleotides: TGTGCCAGCAGTTTATCGAAGGGCGGCACAGATACGCAGTATTTT. Its protein product is CASSLSKGGTDTQYF.

This clonotype was found a few times. V is TRBV10-3 and J is TRBJ2-1; D might be TRBD1 (5 bases). Germline V gene sequence: CDR1 ENHRY, CDR2 SYGVKD. V was pared by 6 bases and J by 8 bases, with 17 bases between. The CDR3 covers 14 residues. The CDR3 region has the DNA TGTGCCATCAGACAGACCCCCCAGGGCGATGAGCAGTTCTTC. Translated, it gives CAIRQTPQGDEQFF.

V gene TRBV6-6 combines with J gene TRBJ1-5; D might be TRBD1 (6 bases). The CDR3 runs to 13 residues. The germline V and J ends were trimmed by 7 bases and 1 base, with 8 bases remaining between them. Germline V gives CDR1 MNHNY, CDR2 SVGAGI (reference sequence). The CDR3 DNA follows: TGTGCCAGCAACCAGGGGAGCAATCAGCCCCAGCATTTT. This translates into CASNQGSNQPQHF.

The chain is built from TRBV7-9 and TRBJ2-1; D may be TRBD2 (5 bases). This CDR3 spans 15 amino acids. The V end lost 2 bases, the J end lost 8 bases, and 16 bases lay between the germline ends. The germline V gene has CDR1 SEHNR and CDR2 FQNEAQ (reference sequence). The CDR3 coding sequence is TGTGCCAGCAGCTTAAGGTCACCCTTGGGAGATGAGCAGTTCTTC. As protein: CASSLRSPLGDEQFF.

The gene calls are TRBV7-8 and TRBJ1-1; D not resolved. The germline V and J ends were trimmed by 5 bases and 1 base, with 11 bases remaining between them. The CDR3 runs 14 residues. Germline V gene data show CDR1 as SGHVS and CDR2 as FQNEAQ. CDR3 amino acids: CASSPTVGNTEAFF. Here the CDR3 DNA reads TGTGCCAGCAGCCCGACGGTAGGGAACACTGAAGCTTTCTTT.

This clonotype was seen more than once but under ten times. The chain has TRBV5-1 and TRBJ2-7; D is possibly TRBD1 or TRBD2 (5 bases each). Germline V gives CDR1 SGHRS, CDR2 YFSETQ. The length of the CDR3 is 15 residues. The V and J ends lost 0 bases and 2 bases respectively, with 12 bases between them. CDR3: CASSLGSGTTYEQYV. In nucleotides, the CDR3 is TGCGCCAGCAGCTTGGGGTCGGGGACGACCTACGAGCAGTACGTC.

The V and J genes are TRBV4-2 and TRBJ2-3, with D uncertain. Germline-derived CDR1 and CDR2 are LGHNA and YNFKEQ. The V end lost 0 bases, the J end lost 4 bases, and 14 bases lay between the germline ends. The CDR3 sequence is 16 residues long. The CDR3 DNA follows: TGTGCCAGCAGCCAAGATGGAGCGAGAGTGGCAGATACGCAGTATTTT. It is translated as CASSQDGARVADTQYF.

This clonotype has a handful of counts. The chain has TRBV18 and TRBJ2-5; D not certain. The V end was cut by 2 bases, the J end by 1 base, with 2 bases between. The CDR3 runs 12 residues. Germline V lookup: CDR1 KGHSH, CDR2 LQKENI. CDR3 coding DNA: TGTGCCAGCTCACCAACCCAAGAGACCCAGTACTTC. Translated: CASSPTQETQYF.

V and J are TRBV5-1 and TRBJ1-1, with 8 nucleotides matching TRBD1. Germline assignment: CDR1 SGHRS and CDR2 YFSETQ. Germline trimming cut 0 bases from V and 7 bases from J; bases unmatched to any gene: 5. The CDR3 is 14 amino acids. CDR3 coding DNA: TGCGCCAGCAGCTTGGTGACAGGGGTGGGTGAAGCTTTCTTT. Protein: CASSLVTGVGEAFF.

This clonotype was observed many times. The J gene is TRBJ2-1, the V gene TRBV4-2; TRBD2 matches at 10 bases. There are 18 residues in the CDR3. The V segment lost 3 bases and the J segment 8 bases; nucleotides outside the gene matches: 16. In germline, CDR1 is LGHNA, CDR2 YNFKEQ. The DNA for the CDR3 is TGTGCCAGCAGCCACCCCAGCCTTCTAGCGGGAGATGGTTATGAGCAGTTCTTC. It is translated as CASSHPSLLAGDGYEQFF.

This clonotype has just a few counts. The chain combines TRBV5-1 with TRBJ2-1; 7 positions match TRBD2. The CDR3 has 14 amino acids. J lost 2 bases, V lost 4 bases, and 3 bases had no gene match. Germline assignment: CDR1 SGHRS and CDR2 YFSETQ. Here the CDR3 DNA reads TGCGCCAGCAGCGCGGGGGTTACCTACAATGAGCAGTTCTTC. Its translation: CASSAGVTYNEQFF.

V and J are TRBV12-3 or TRBV12-4 and TRBJ2-3; possible D gene TRBD2, 6 bases. V was trimmed by 5 bases and J by 2 bases, leaving 8 bases between them. The CDR3 is 13 residues long. The CDR3 is CASSRGYTDTQYF. CDR3 DNA sequence: TGTGCCAGCAGTCGGGGGTACACAGATACGCAGTATTTT.

In its sample, this clonotype was seen a few times. This chain joins TRBV7-6 and TRBJ2-1; D tentatively reads TRBD1 or TRBD2 (5 bases each). This CDR3 has 12 residues. Trimming took off 2 bases at V and 9 bases at J, with 8 bases between the two ends. Looked up from germline, CDR1 is SGHVS and CDR2 is FNYEAQ. The CDR3 sequence: CASSLLGTEQFF. The CDR3 DNA reads TGTGCCAGCAGCTTACTAGGGACTGAGCAGTTCTTC.

V is TRBV20-1 and J is TRBJ2-1; D not resolved. Germline loops: CDR1 DFQATT, CDR2 SNEGSKA (reference sequence). The CDR3 totals 15 residues. Trimming shortened V by 0 bases and J by 0 bases, and 9 bases separated the two germline ends. The CDR3 DNA sequence: TGCAGTGCTAGAGATGAGAGGTTCTCCTACAATGAGCAGTTCTTC. It translates to CSARDERFSYNEQFF.

This chain uses TRBV12-3 or TRBV12-4 with TRBJ2-5; 7 nucleotides line up with TRBD1. This CDR3 comprises 16 residues. Trimming cost V 5 bases and J 1 base; bases outside gene matches: 10. The DNA of the CDR3 is TGTGCCAGCAGTGAAAGACAGGGCCTAAGCCAAGAGACCCAGTACTTC. This gives the protein CASSERQGLSQETQYF.

This clonotype has at least ten counts. CDR3 in DNA: TGCAGCGTTGTGTGGGGTAGTTCCTACGAGCAGTACTTC. Its translation is CSVVWGSSYEQYF. The V call is TRBV29-1, the J call TRBJ2-7; D gene uncertain. CDR1 SQVTM and CDR2 ANQGSEA come from the germline V gene. The CDR3 consists of 13 residues. Trimming took off 4 bases at V and 1 base at J, with 11 bases between the two ends.

The rearrangement joins TRBV20-1 to TRBJ1-2; 7 positions agree with TRBD1. CDR3 size: 13 residues. Germline V gene sequence: CDR1 DFQATT, CDR2 SNEGSKA (reference sequence). Trimming took 5 bases from V and 3 from J; bases not matched to a gene: 6. CDR3 sequence reads: CSAQTGIDYGYTF. The CDR3 coding sequence is TGCAGTGCTCAGACAGGGATTGACTATGGCTACACCTTC.

This clonotype was observed a few times. This CDR3 reads CASSLEAFFFGTDTQYF. The CDR3 DNA is TGTGCCAGCAGCTTAGAAGCCTTTTTTTTCGGCACAGATACGCAGTATTTT. The V gene is TRBV11-2, the J gene TRBJ2-3, with D unclear. CDR1 and CDR2 (germline): SGHAT, FQNNGV. The length of the CDR3 is 17 residues. The ends were cut back, 0 bases at V and 1 base at J, with 14 bases in the middle.

This clonotype occurred a few times. The V and J genes are TRBV11-2 and TRBJ2-6; 7 bases fit TRBD1. V dropped 5 bases and J dropped 5; count of bases not matched to a gene: 15. Germline CDR1 reads SGHAT; CDR2 reads FQNNGV. The CDR3 is 18 amino acids. The CDR3 coding sequence is TGTGCCAGCAGCCCGAACGCCCGAGACAGGGTTTGGGCCAACGTCCTGACTTTC. Encoded protein: CASSPNARDRVWANVLTF.

The sample holds a few counts of this clonotype. The chain couples TRBV10-1 to TRBJ2-2; D is undetermined. Trimming cost V 4 bases and J 7 bases, with 10 bases left between them. CDR1 is WNHNN and CDR2 is SYGVQD in the germline V gene (reference sequence). The CDR3 has 13 residues. Written as DNA, the CDR3 is TGCGCCAGCAGTGGTCCCGTGGTCGGGGAGCTGTTTTTT. Its translation: CASSGPVVGELFF.

The V call is TRBV18, the J call TRBJ2-7, with D unclear. The CDR3 is 14 residues long. Germline assignment: CDR1 KGHSH and CDR2 LQKENI. V lost 5 bases and J lost 4, with 15 bases in between. This CDR3 reads CASSTGGATYEQYF. CDR3 nucleotides: TGTGCCAGCTCAACTGGTGGAGCTACTTACGAGCAGTACTTC.

The chain links TRBV27 to TRBJ2-1, with D unresolved. The CDR3 runs 16 residues. Trimming took off 6 bases at V and 4 bases at J, with 19 bases between the two ends. Germline V gene sequence: CDR1 MNHEY, CDR2 SMNVEV (reference sequence). The CDR3 region has the DNA TGTGCCAGCAGCTCATTTAGAAGCTCATTTTACAATGAGCAGTTCTTC. Protein sequence: CASSSFRSSFYNEQFF.